Listed below are T cell receptor beta chains from one sample, sequenced in a study of blood T cell repertoires in COVID-19. Sequencing used immunoSEQ multiplex PCR; TCRdb keeps in-frame clones, though not all of them. The table records around 70,000 clones, 70% to 90% of them present only once. The material sequenced was peripheral blood. The receptors shown here come from a man aged 50 to 59 with acute or convalescent COVID-19. Each CDR3 is given without its conserved first and last residue. The order of the fields is V gene, clone size, CDR3 protein. Rows give clone size only sometimes, using once, few, many, or a class for an expanded clone.

>TRBV9|once
ASNVDGSISYNEQF
>TRBV5-1|NA
ASSRGGVDTEAF
>TRBV6-6|NA
ASTDRGQSQPQH
>TRBV28|NA
ASGRQAGNTIY
>TRBV5-1|NA
ASSQGGTSGISTDTQY
>TRBV10-3|NA
AISELRLNTEAF
>TRBV15|once
ATSRQGLSAF
>TRBV28|NA
ASSLGRNEQF
>TRBV10-3|few
AISDGQGGGYT
>TRBV7-3|NA
ASSLFGNQETQY
>TRBV11-3|NA
ASSQNSPLH
>TRBV18|NA
ASSLQSGLAGGLSSYNEQF
>TRBV30|NA
AWSVSVGDSEQY
>TRBV7-3|few
ASSQRTGPPLNTGELF
>TRBV12-3/TRBV12-4|few
ASSLRANYGYT
>TRBV3-1/TRBV3-2|NA
ASSRSTGLSF
>TRBV29-1|NA
SARGQMGDTQY
>TRBV5-5|NA
ASSLRTGGNTEAF
>TRBV6-6|NA
ASSVTGRDEKLF
>TRBV18|NA
ASSPSSDRAEAF
>TRBV5-3|NA
ARSFHGAVIEVETQY
>TRBV30|NA
AWSVIRGRGYT
>TRBV19|once
ASKDRENTEAF
>TRBV11-3|NA
ASSRVTGGYEQY
>TRBV5-4|once
ASSLEAGSIYEQY
>TRBV7-2|NA
ASSLTSGAQGAQY
>TRBV6-1|once
ASSESQPRGAF
>TRBV9|NA
ASSVGWGDPEAF
>TRBV28|few
ASSRDIGNYGYT
>TRBV29-1|NA
SVELGGYGYT
>TRBV27|NA
ASSFGGPYNEQF
>TRBV27|once
ASSLSPPGLSYNEQF
>TRBV9|once
ASSVASGGAIEQF
>TRBV3-1/TRBV3-2|NA
ASSTRDSSPLH
>TRBV3-1/TRBV3-2|NA
ASSQARSGELDNEQF
>TRBV5-1|NA
ASSLNTGSVETQY
>TRBV18|NA
ASSPPGGEQF
>TRBV2|NA
ASSEARLADYEQY
>TRBV14|NA
ASSETASGNTIY
>TRBV7-6|NA
ASSSLGRTGTDSPLH
>TRBV29-1|NA
SVGGLAGETQY
>TRBV7-9|NA
ASSLVGQGSYEQY
>TRBV5-1|NA
ASSWDRGPNTGELF
>TRBV6-1|NA
ASSEHGQGNQPQH